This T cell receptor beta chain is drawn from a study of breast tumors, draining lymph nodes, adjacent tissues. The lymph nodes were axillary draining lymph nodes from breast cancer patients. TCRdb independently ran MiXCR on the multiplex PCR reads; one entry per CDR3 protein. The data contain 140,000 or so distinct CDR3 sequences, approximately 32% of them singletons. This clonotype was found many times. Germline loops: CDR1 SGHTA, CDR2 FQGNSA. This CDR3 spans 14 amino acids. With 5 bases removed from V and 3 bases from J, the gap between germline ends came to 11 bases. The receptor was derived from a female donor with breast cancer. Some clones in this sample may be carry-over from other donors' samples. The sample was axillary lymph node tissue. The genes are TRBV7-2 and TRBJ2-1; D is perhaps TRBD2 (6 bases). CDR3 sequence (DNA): TGTGCCAGCAGCCGGGGACTCCACTACAATGAGCAGTTCTTC. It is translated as CASSRGLHYNEQFF.